These 21 T cell receptor beta chains were all obtained from the same sample, sequenced in a study of metastatic and nonmetastatic thyroid tumors. TCRdb re-called clones via MiXCR from the PCR reads. This sample yields about 34,000 clones, of which under 40% are seen a single time; under 25% belongs to the top ten. No patient had received any treatment before thyroid surgery. Material: tumor tissue. Source of these receptors: a female donor with papillary thyroid cancer or a benign thyroid nodule (not recorded which). Some clones in this sample may be carry-over from other donors' samples.

The chain uses TRBV9 and TRBJ1-2, with D hard to call. Deletions cut 0 bases from V and 2 bases from J, with 8 bases between. Germline V gene data show CDR1 as SGDLS and CDR2 as YYNGEE. The CDR3 is 14 residues long. CDR3: CASSVGPENYGYTF. The CDR3 DNA sequence: TGTGCCAGCAGCGTAGGTCCGGAAAACTATGGCTACACCTTC.

The chain is built from TRBV5-1 and TRBJ1-3; D is perhaps TRBD1 (5 bases). V was clipped by 5 bases and J by 3 bases, with 15 bases between them. The CDR3 spans 15 residues. Germline CDR1 reads SGHRS; CDR2 reads YFSETQ. The CDR3 reads CASSSGALGGNTIYF. The CDR3 DNA follows: TGCGCCAGCAGTTCCGGGGCCCTGGGTGGAAACACCATATATTTT.

CDR3 nucleotides: TGTGCCAGCAGTGAATGGCAGGGAAGCAATCAGCCCCAGCATTTT. Its translation: CASSEWQGSNQPQHF. The rearrangement joins TRBV2 to TRBJ1-5, with D perhaps matching TRBD1 (5 bases). The V gene lost 2 bases and the J gene lost 1 base, with 9 bases spanning the gap. Germline assignment: CDR1 SNHLY and CDR2 FYNNEI. The CDR3 loop spans 15 amino acids.

The genes are TRBV6-5 and TRBJ2-3; 8 positions agree with TRBD2. V dropped 0 bases and J dropped 2; count of bases not matched to a gene: 4. Germline-derived CDR1 and CDR2 are MNHEY and SVGAGI. The CDR3 is 16 residues long. The CDR3 nucleotides are TGTGCCAGCAGTTACTCAAGCGGGGGCTTCACAGATACGCAGTATTTT. Translation: CASSYSSGGFTDTQYF.

The V gene is TRBV6-2 or TRBV6-3, the J gene TRBJ2-2, with D possibly being TRBD2 (5 bases). The germline V gene encodes CDR1 MNHEY and CDR2 SVGEGT. V lost 5 bases to trimming and J lost 7 bases, with 8 bases between them. The CDR3 sequence is 12 residues long. The CDR3 loop is CASSIRGGELFF. The CDR3 DNA reads as TGTGCCAGCAGTATCCGGGGCGGGGAGCTGTTTTTT.

This chain links TRBV28 with TRBJ2-3, with 13 bases aligning to TRBD2. CDR1 is MDHEN and CDR2 is SYDVKM in the germline V gene. The CDR3 has 16 residues. Losses at the gene ends were 6 bases for V and 9 bases for J; bases not matched to a gene: 12. The CDR3 loop reads CASSQTSGRARGTQYF. DNA of the CDR3: TGTGCCAGCAGCCAAACTAGCGGGAGGGCCCGAGGGACGCAGTATTTT.

In DNA, the CDR3 is TGCAGTGCTAGAGGCCGGGACAGGCTAAACAATGAGCAGTTCTTC. Amino acids: CSARGRDRLNNEQFF. The gene calls are TRBV20-1 and TRBJ2-1, with 8 positions matching TRBD1. The CDR3 runs 15 residues. Germline V gene data show CDR1 as DFQATT and CDR2 as SNEGSKA (reference sequence). The junction had 7 bases not matched to a gene; V was cut back by 1 base and J by 5 bases.

The chain couples TRBV7-2 to TRBJ2-7; D not resolved. The germline CDR1 and CDR2 sequences are SGHTA and FQGNSA. This CDR3 contains 14 residues. Trimming left V 5 bases short and J 5 bases short, with 16 bases between. The CDR3 bases are TGTGCCAGCAGCCCTTGGACGGTTGTGGACGAGCAGTACTTC. Translated, it gives CASSPWTVVDEQYF.

This chain joins TRBV5-1 and TRBJ2-2; weak D call: TRBD2 (6 bases). This CDR3 spans 15 amino acids. Trimming shortened V by 7 bases and J by 6 bases, and 19 bases separated the two germline ends. The germline gives CDR1 SGHRS, CDR2 YFSETQ. The DNA of the CDR3 is TGCGCCAGCGGCCCGGGAGCAGATCTGTCCGGGGAGCTGTTTTTT. Its translation is CASGPGADLSGELFF.

This clone has just a few counts. The chain links TRBV6-2 or TRBV6-3 to TRBJ1-3; D is unresolved. Germline-derived CDR1 and CDR2 are MNHEY and SVGEGT. The CDR3 extends over 14 amino acids. The V end was cut by 5 bases, the J end by 0 bases, with 8 bases between. The CDR3 spells CASSVLGSGNTIYF. The DNA of the CDR3 is TGTGCCAGCAGTGTTTTGGGCTCTGGAAACACCATATATTTT.

This clone appeared a few times. The chain joins TRBV10-1 to TRBJ1-2; 7 bases line up with TRBD1. In germline, CDR1 is WNHNN, CDR2 SYGVQD (reference sequence). The junction had 8 bases not matched to a gene; V was cut back by 3 bases and J by 4 bases. The CDR3 totals 15 residues. CDR3 sequence reads: CASSEHRGNSYGYTF. The CDR3 DNA follows: TGCGCCAGCAGTGAACACAGGGGAAACAGCTATGGCTACACCTTC.

This clone was counted only a few times. The J gene is TRBJ2-7, the V gene TRBV6-1; D not certain. The CDR3 is 13 amino acids. Germline CDR1 is MNHNS and CDR2 is SASEGT. The germline V and J ends were trimmed by 1 base and 3 bases, with 7 bases remaining between them. This chain's CDR3 is CASSEGIDYEQYF. CDR3 bases: TGTGCCAGCAGTGAAGGGATCGACTACGAGCAGTACTTC.

This clone was seen only a few times. The chain is built from TRBV12-3 or TRBV12-4 and TRBJ2-2, with D maybe TRBD2 (6 bases). CDR3 length: 15 residues. V was trimmed by 2 bases and J by 5 bases, leaving 12 bases between them. CDR3 sequence reads: CASSLRGGRTGELFF. The CDR3 nucleotides are TGTGCCAGCAGTTTACGAGGAGGGAGGACCGGGGAGCTGTTTTTT.

The chain uses TRBV7-2 and TRBJ2-3; TRBD2 matches 8 bases. Germline V CDR1 and CDR2: SGHTA, FQGNSA. J lost 3 bases, V lost 7 bases, and 6 bases had no gene match. This CDR3 is 14 amino acids long. CDR3 nucleotide sequence: TGTGCCAGCACCGGAGCGGGAGTGACAGATACGCAGTATTTT. This codes for CASTGAGVTDTQYF.

DNA of the CDR3: TGTGCCACCTTCAACGAGGGGAGCTCCTACGAGCAGTACTTC. It is translated as CATFNEGSSYEQYF. The chain recombines TRBV6-1 with TRBJ2-7; tentatively, D is TRBD1 or TRBD2 (5 bases each). Trimming removed 10 bases from V and 0 bases from J, with 16 bases in between. The CDR3 sequence is 14 residues long. Germline V gene lookup returns CDR1 MNHNS and CDR2 SASEGT.

This chain connects TRBV30 to TRBJ2-7; D could derive from TRBD1 or TRBD2 (5 bases each). Trimming shortened V by 5 bases and J by 2 bases, and 28 bases separated the two germline ends. The CDR3 has 18 amino acids. CDR1 and CDR2 from the germline V gene are GTSNPN and SVGIG (reference sequence). DNA for the CDR3: TGTGCCTGGGTCCCAGGGACGGGATGCTTTGAGCCCGCCTACGAGCAGTACTTC. Translation: CAWVPGTGCFEPAYEQYF.

Concerning this clone: Other DNA sequences in this sample translate to the same CDR3. The chain combines TRBV20-1 with TRBJ2-1, with D uncertain. The CDR3 spans 12 residues. Germline V CDR1 and CDR2: DFQATT, SNEGSKA (reference sequence). Trimming took off 3 bases at V and 4 bases at J, with 7 bases between the two ends. CDR3 nucleotide sequence: TGCAGTGCTAGGGGCAGTTACAATGAGCAGTTCTTC. Its translation: CSARGSYNEQFF.

This clone appeared a few times. The chain recombines TRBV9 with TRBJ2-1; TRBD2 is a possible D gene (5 bases). The CDR3 is 15 amino acids. V lost 4 bases, J lost 4 bases, and 15 bases lay in between. Germline CDR1 and CDR2: SGDLS and YYNGEE. The CDR3 here is CASSPIGGEYNEQFF. The DNA of the CDR3 is TGTGCCAGCAGCCCAATCGGAGGAGAATACAATGAGCAGTTCTTC.

This clone was seen more than once but under ten times. The gene calls are TRBV11-1 and TRBJ1-2, with D possibly TRBD1 on 5 matching bases. CDR3 length: 16 amino acids. V dropped 1 base and J dropped 6 bases, with 18 bases sitting between them. The V gene's germline CDR1 is SGHAT and CDR2 FQDESV (reference sequence). The CDR3 is CASSLVSGTIGHGYTF. In nucleotides, the CDR3 is TGTGCCAGCAGCTTAGTATCCGGGACGATCGGACATGGCTACACCTTC.

This clone came up a few times. The chain joins TRBV19 to TRBJ1-6; TRBD1 aligns across 8 bases. This CDR3 comprises 15 residues. V lost 6 bases, J lost 7 bases, and 8 bases stayed unmatched. CDR1 LNHDA and CDR2 SQIVND come from the germline V gene (reference sequence). CDR3 protein: CASSRTTGGNSPLHF. CDR3 coding DNA: TGTGCCAGTAGCCGAACAACAGGGGGGAATTCACCCCTCCACTTT.

The chain recombines TRBV11-2 with TRBJ2-1; TRBD2 agrees at 8 bases. The CDR3 consists of 16 residues. Germline V gene sequence: CDR1 SGHAT, CDR2 FQNNGV. V lost 1 base, J lost 2 bases, and 4 bases stayed unmatched. CDR3 sequence (DNA): TGTGCCAGCAGCTTAGTAGCGGGAACTACCTACAATGAGCAGTTCTTC. The encoded protein is CASSLVAGTTYNEQFF.